The T cell receptor (beta chain) described here comes from a study of identical twins. As concerns this clonotype: As yet, its antigen is unknown.

V was pared by 0 bases and J by 0 bases, with 13 bases between. Germline assignment: CDR1 SGHRS and CDR2 YFSETQ. The CDR3 totals 16 residues. Each CDR3 protein is one row after TCRdb ran MiXCR on the 5' RACE reads. The repertoire consists of a few hundred thousand distinct CDR3 sequences, with roughly 13% occurring once and the leading ten covering roughly 4%. General observations from the study: Analyses based on zero insertions could be partly confounded by invariant MAIT and iNKT cells.

These data are also associated with another study on yellow fever vaccine responses in identical twins.

The V call is TRBV5-1, the J call TRBJ2-7; the D gene is possibly TRBD2 (6 bases). The sequenced sample consisted of memory (CD45RO+) T cells sorted from blood. The source is a young woman in good health. CDR3 loop: CASSLEGGALSYEQYF. The CDR3 DNA sequence: TGCGCCAGCAGCTTGGAGGGCGGGGCCCTCTCCTACGAGCAGTACTTC.